The table lists the clone carrying this TCR beta chain with a few counts. As yet, its antigen is unknown. J was trimmed by 6 bases and V by 4 bases; bases with no gene match: 11. Germline assignment: CDR1 MDHEN and CDR2 SYDVKM. The CDR3 has 16 residues. TCRdb ran MiXCR on the reads and lists one entry per CDR3 protein. The data hold hundreds of thousands of distinct CDR3 sequences, with roughly a third observed a single time. The data were taken from a study of T cell repertoires in cytomegalovirus infection. On the study more broadly: Both recently identified HLA-C-restricted and well-studied HLA-B-restricted CMV epitopes were used in the study. Matching HLA type, along with CMV infection, was indicated by public TCR beta signatures. Study results and caveats: CMV carriers with the relevant HLA were identified by cumulative public TCR beta family frequency. CMV-specific TCR beta clonotypes restricted by HLA-C dominated the ex vivo response.

The chain employs TRBV28 and TRBJ2-7, with 11 bases fitting TRBD1. The specimen comprised cultured PBMCs, sampled from culture after CMV antigen stimulation. The sequence was obtained from a human donor in good health (CMV status not recorded). Some clones in this sample may be carry-over from other donors' samples. Here the CDR3 reads CASSSSGQGVFLEQYF. In DNA form, the CDR3 reads TGTGCCAGCAGTTCCTCGGGACAGGGGGTCTTTCTCGAGCAGTACTTC.